Listed below are T cell receptor beta chains from one sample, sequenced in a study of blood T cell repertoires in COVID-19. Data came from immunoSEQ multiplex PCR; TCRdb stores just in-frame clones and leaves some out. The table lists 220,000 or so clones, approximately 80% of them singletons. Material for sequencing was peripheral blood. These receptors were collected from a woman between 55 and 75 years old who had recovered from COVID-19. The CDR3 runs from the conserved cysteine through the conserved F or W. The order of the fields is CDR3 DNA, CDR3 protein, V gene, D gene, J gene, clone size. A D gene is named only where the DNA matches it firmly. Clone size is shown for a subset of rows, as once, few, many or a class of expanded clone.

DNA: TGTGCCAGCAGCCCACCGGCGGCGAGCACTGAAGCTTTCTTT; CDR3: CASSPPAASTEAFF; V: TRBV7-9; D: .; J: TRBJ1-1; size: .
DNA: TGTGCCAGCAGTGGACCAGGGAATCAGCCCCAGCATTTT; CDR3: CASSGPGNQPQHF; V: TRBV25-1; D: .; J: TRBJ1-5; size: .
DNA: TGTGCCAGTAGTATAGACCCCAGCGGGGGGGCCTGGGGCACAGATACGCAGTATTTT; CDR3: CASSIDPSGGAWGTDTQYF; V: TRBV19; D: TRBD2; J: TRBJ2-3; size: .
DNA: TGCGCCAGCAGCCAAGTTCTGGGGGCTAGGGAAAAACTGTTTTTT; CDR3: CASSQVLGAREKLFF; V: TRBV4-1; D: .; J: TRBJ1-4; size: .
DNA: TGTGCCAGCAGGGGGGCAAGAATAGCTGAAGCTTTCTTT; CDR3: CASRGARIAEAFF; V: TRBV6-5; D: .; J: TRBJ1-1; size: .
DNA: TGTGCCACCAGTGATCAGAGGGGGCTCGGATGCTTTGGCTACACCTTC; CDR3: CATSDQRGLGCFGYTF; V: TRBV24-1; D: TRBD1; J: TRBJ1-2; size: .
DNA: TGTGCCAGCAGCGTAGGAGTTCGGAGCGAGCAGTACTTC; CDR3: CASSVGVRSEQYF; V: TRBV9; D: .; J: TRBJ2-7; size: .
DNA: TGTGCCAGCAGCAAAGGCTTCTGTTGGGACAGGGTCCACGAGCAGTACTTC; CDR3: CASSKGFCWDRVHEQYF; V: TRBV21-1; D: .; J: TRBJ2-7; size: .
DNA: TGTGCCAGCAGCGCCGGACTAGCAGGTGAGCAGTTCTTC; CDR3: CASSAGLAGEQFF; V: TRBV9; D: TRBD2; J: TRBJ2-1; size: .
DNA: TGTGCCAGCAGACTAGAGGGACTTTCGGGCTACACCTTC; CDR3: CASRLEGLSGYTF; V: TRBV28; D: .; J: TRBJ1-2; size: .
DNA: TGTGCCAGCAGCCAAGATGCGGACAGGGTTTCAGAGACCTTC; CDR3: CASSQDADRVSETF; V: TRBV3-1/TRBV3-2; D: TRBD1; J: TRBJ1-2; size: .
DNA: TGTGCCAGCAGCTTAGCCCGCGCTAACGGGGAGCTGTTTTTT; CDR3: CASSLARANGELFF; V: TRBV7-2; D: .; J: TRBJ2-2; size: .
DNA: TGCGCCAGCAGCTCAAACCGGGACAGGGGCTACGAGCAGTACTTC; CDR3: CASSSNRDRGYEQYF; V: TRBV5-1; D: TRBD1; J: TRBJ2-7; size: .
DNA: TGTGCCAGCAGTGTGGCGACTAAACAAGAGACCCAGTACTTC; CDR3: CASSVATKQETQYF; V: TRBV2; D: .; J: TRBJ2-5; size: .
DNA: TGTGCCAGCAGTTTTCTCTCGGAGACCCAGTACTTC; CDR3: CASSFLSETQYF; V: TRBV7-2; D: .; J: TRBJ2-5; size: .
DNA: TGTGCCAGCAGCCAAGAGGTACAGGGGGACACTGAAGCTTTCTTT; CDR3: CASSQEVQGDTEAFF; V: TRBV4-2; D: TRBD1; J: TRBJ1-1; size: .
DNA: TGTGCCAGTAGTATGGGCGTTTCGAGCTCTGGAAACACCATATATTTT; CDR3: CASSMGVSSSGNTIYF; V: TRBV19; D: .; J: TRBJ1-3; size: .
DNA: TGTGCCAGCAGTTTGCAGGGAACCTACGAGCAGTACTTC; CDR3: CASSLQGTYEQYF; V: TRBV12-3/TRBV12-4; D: .; J: TRBJ2-7; size: .
DNA: TGTGCCAGCAGCACAGGGGGCTGGAATCAGCCCCAGCATTTT; CDR3: CASSTGGWNQPQHF; V: TRBV2; D: TRBD1; J: TRBJ1-5; size: once
DNA: TGTGCCAGCACCGGACAGGGGGCGACTGAAGCTTTCTTT; CDR3: CASTGQGATEAFF; V: TRBV2; D: TRBD1; J: TRBJ1-1; size: .
DNA: TGTGCCAGTAGTACCGCGGTCCAGATGGGCAATCAGCCCCAGCATTTT; CDR3: CASSTAVQMGNQPQHF; V: TRBV19; D: .; J: TRBJ1-5; size: .
DNA: TGTGCCAGCAGCTCGCATGGGGCGGAAATGAACACTGAAGCTTTCTTT; CDR3: CASSSHGAEMNTEAFF; V: TRBV13; D: .; J: TRBJ1-1; size: .
DNA: TGTGCCAGCAGTGATACGGGGGGGGGAGAGACCCAGTACTTC; CDR3: CASSDTGGGETQYF; V: TRBV25-1; D: TRBD2; J: TRBJ2-5; size: few
DNA: TGTGCCAGCAGCCAGGGGGCTACCCCTCATACGCAGTATTTT; CDR3: CASSQGATPHTQYF; V: TRBV3-1/TRBV3-2; D: .; J: TRBJ2-3; size: .
DNA: TGTGCCAGCAGCCAGGCCGGGGGCAATCAGCCCCAGCATTTT; CDR3: CASSQAGGNQPQHF; V: TRBV4-2; D: .; J: TRBJ1-5; size: .
DNA: TGTGCCAGCAGCCTCGACCCGGGGTTTGAAGAGACCCAGTACTTC; CDR3: CASSLDPGFEETQYF; V: TRBV5-4; D: .; J: TRBJ2-5; size: .
DNA: TGTGCCAGTAGTATCGCAGACAGGGGTGGAGAGACCCAGTACTTC; CDR3: CASSIADRGGETQYF; V: TRBV19; D: TRBD1; J: TRBJ2-5; size: .
DNA: TGTGCCAGCAGTGACCCGAGGGGGGGTCTTAGCTCTGGAAACACCATATATTTT; CDR3: CASSDPRGGLSSGNTIYF; V: TRBV6-1; D: .; J: TRBJ1-3; size: .
DNA: TGTGCCAGCAGTGAGGCTAGCGGGGGGTTAGAGACCCAGTACTTC; CDR3: CASSEASGGLETQYF; V: TRBV2; D: TRBD2; J: TRBJ2-5; size: .
DNA: TGTGCCAGCAGCCCTCCCCACCGGGGTACGCAGTATTTT; CDR3: CASSPPHRGTQYF; V: TRBV7-8; D: .; J: TRBJ2-3; size: .
DNA: TGTGCCAGCAGCCAAAGACAGGGGGCGATTGAGCAGTACTTC; CDR3: CASSQRQGAIEQYF; V: TRBV4-2; D: TRBD1; J: TRBJ2-7; size: .
DNA: TGTGCCAGCAGCCAAGTTTCCTGGGGCATAGGGAATTCACCCCTCCACTTT; CDR3: CASSQVSWGIGNSPLHF; V: TRBV3-1/TRBV3-2; D: .; J: TRBJ1-6; size: few
DNA: TGTGCCAGCAGCCATGGCGCCAGGGCCTACGAGCAGTACTTC; CDR3: CASSHGARAYEQYF; V: TRBV3-1/TRBV3-2; D: .; J: TRBJ2-7; size: few
DNA: TGTGCCAGCAGTAAAACAGGGTGGGACATTCAGTACTTC; CDR3: CASSKTGWDIQYF; V: TRBV6-4; D: .; J: TRBJ2-4; size: .
DNA: TGTGCCAGCAGTCAGGGCCGATATGGCTACACCTTC; CDR3: CASSQGRYGYTF; V: TRBV12-3/TRBV12-4; D: .; J: TRBJ1-2; size: .
DNA: TGTGCCAGCAGCCAAGAGACCAGGGTGTCAGAAAAACTGTTTTTT; CDR3: CASSQETRVSEKLFF; V: TRBV3-1/TRBV3-2; D: .; J: TRBJ1-4; size: few
DNA: TGTGCCTCCCAGCGCACCCCCACAGATACGCAGTATTTT; CDR3: CASQRTPTDTQYF; V: TRBV24-1; D: .; J: TRBJ2-3; size: .
DNA: TGCGCCAGCAGGGACGGCTCGAGAGGGGGCATCTATGGCTACACCTTC; CDR3: CASRDGSRGGIYGYTF; V: TRBV4-1; D: TRBD1; J: TRBJ1-2; size: .
DNA: TGTGCCAGCAGTTACCCCCCCGGGAGAGAAGAGACCCAGTACTTC; CDR3: CASSYPPGREETQYF; V: TRBV6-6; D: .; J: TRBJ2-5; size: .
DNA: TGTGCCAGCAGTCCGACCCTCCGCGGGGATACGCAGTATTTT; CDR3: CASSPTLRGDTQYF; V: TRBV6-5; D: .; J: TRBJ2-3; size: .
DNA: TGTGCCAGCAGCCTCATACCAGGGGGAACCGGGGAGCTGTTTTTT; CDR3: CASSLIPGGTGELFF; V: TRBV7-8; D: TRBD1; J: TRBJ2-2; size: .
DNA: TGTGCCAGCAGCCACAGGGGGAACTATGGCTACACCTTC; CDR3: CASSHRGNYGYTF; V: TRBV5-8; D: TRBD1; J: TRBJ1-2; size: few
DNA: TGCAGCGTTGAAGCGGAGGGTTTGGACACTGAAGCTTTCTTT; CDR3: CSVEAEGLDTEAFF; V: TRBV29-1; D: .; J: TRBJ1-1; size: .
DNA: TGTGCCAGCAGCTTAGGAGGACGGCGAGGGTTAAGCAATCAGCCCCAGCATTTT; CDR3: CASSLGGRRGLSNQPQHF; V: TRBV7-9; D: .; J: TRBJ1-5; size: .
DNA: TGTGCCAGCAGCTTTAGCGGGGGTACCGGGGAGCTGTTTTTT; CDR3: CASSFSGGTGELFF; V: TRBV11-3; D: TRBD2; J: TRBJ2-2; size: .
DNA: TGCGCCAGCAGCCGGACAGGGGTGGGTAATGAAAAACTGTTTTTT; CDR3: CASSRTGVGNEKLFF; V: TRBV4-1; D: TRBD1; J: TRBJ1-4; size: .
DNA: TGCAGCGTTGGGTCAGGTCTCTACGAGCAGTACTTC; CDR3: CSVGSGLYEQYF; V: TRBV29-1; D: .; J: TRBJ2-7; size: .
DNA: TGTGCCAGCAGTGCCCAGGGGGAAAAACTGTTTTTT; CDR3: CASSAQGEKLFF; V: TRBV2; D: .; J: TRBJ1-4; size: few
DNA: TGCGCCAGCAGTACCTCGCGGGAGGTGTTCCCCCCACAGAAGTATTTT; CDR3: CASSTSREVFPPQKYF; V: TRBV10-2; D: TRBD2; J: TRBJ2-3; size: .
DNA: TGTGCCAGCGGACAGGAGCGCACAGATACGCAGTATTTT; CDR3: CASGQERTDTQYF; V: TRBV7-2; D: TRBD1; J: TRBJ2-3; size: .
DNA: TGCAGTGCACAGACAGGGGGTGAAGCTTTCTTT; CDR3: CSAQTGGEAFF; V: TRBV20-1; D: TRBD1; J: TRBJ1-1; size: .
DNA: TGTGCCAGCAGCCACGTATTGAGCACCGGGGAGCTGTTTTTT; CDR3: CASSHVLSTGELFF; V: TRBV3-1/TRBV3-2; D: .; J: TRBJ2-2; size: once
DNA: TGTGCCAGCAGTAGCAGCTCTGGAAACACCATATATTTT; CDR3: CASSSSSGNTIYF; V: TRBV7-3; D: .; J: TRBJ1-3; size: .
DNA: TGTGCCAGCAACACAGGGTGGCAGCCCCAGCATTTT; CDR3: CASNTGWQPQHF; V: TRBV6-5; D: .; J: TRBJ1-5; size: .